A few counts support the clone carrying this T cell receptor beta chain. The CDR3 covers 15 residues. V lost 2 bases and J lost 2, with 13 bases in between. CDR1 and CDR2 from the germline V gene are MNHNS and SASEGT. TCRdb ran MiXCR on the 5' RACE reads and lists one entry per CDR3 protein. Altogether tens of thousands of distinct CDR3 sequences are present, about 28% being singletons, with the ten largest covering about 3%. Sequencing was carried out using tumor-infiltrating memory CD4+ T cells sorted from the breast tumor. The subset is: memory CD4+ T cells, CD4+CD45RO+CD25-. This chain connects TRBV6-1 to TRBJ2-7, with D possibly being TRBD1 or TRBD2 (6 bases each). The origin of this receptor is a female donor with breast cancer. CDR3 protein: CASSERVGGPYEQYF. The CDR3 DNA reads TGTGCCAGCAGTGAAAGGGTGGGGGGCCCCTACGAGCAGTACTTC.